The clone carrying this T cell receptor (beta chain) appeared a few times. Its specificity is not known. TCRdb ran MiXCR on the 5' RACE reads and lists one entry per CDR3 protein. The table includes a few hundred thousand distinct CDR3 sequences, approximately 12% detected once. This CDR3 has 14 residues. V lost 6 bases and J 0 bases, leaving 11 bases between the germline ends. Germline V gene lookup returns CDR1 KGHSH and CDR2 LQKENI. These data are taken from a study of identical twins. Study results and caveats: The models gave estimates that fell short of the out-of-frame TCR alpha sharing seen in monozygotic twins.

These same records also appear under a second study, on yellow fever vaccine responses in identical twins.

The source material was memory (CD45RO+) T cells sorted from blood. This chain uses TRBV18 with TRBJ1-1; D is unclear. The receptor was derived from a woman aged 18-30 years in good health. The CDR3 DNA sequence: TGTGCCAGCTCTCAGTTACAGATGAACACTGAAGCTTTCTTT. Its translation is CASSQLQMNTEAFF.